A single T cell receptor beta chain is shown here with its context. Its antigen is unknown. The authors split each subset's genomic DNA evenly across several immunoSEQ plates. Each unsorted PBMC replicate got 300 ng genomic DNA, approximately 29,000 genomes. Only in-frame clones appear in the TCRdb table, and some are missing; sequencing was by immunoSEQ multiplex PCR. The sample includes about 490,000 clones, about 79% of them seen just once. This record belongs to a study of shared clonotypes between healthy human individuals. The wider study: Those who served as donors were a couple of women and a few men between the ages of 18 and 49.

This CDR3 is built from 15 residues. The germline CDR1 and CDR2 sequences are SNHLY and FYNNEI. The trim removed 4 bases at V and 0 bases at J, leaving 1 base unmatched. Notes on the study in general: It was anticipated that sequencing depth would influence how many clonotypes donors shared.

The TCR originated in a woman aged 40 to 50 in good health. Some clones in this sample may be carry-over from other donors' samples. The chain carries TRBV2 and TRBJ2-1, with 9 bases aligning to TRBD2. The sequencing input was PBMCs. The CDR3 region has the DNA TGTGCCAGCAGTGGGACTAGCGTCTCCTACAATGAGCAGTTCTTC. It is translated as CASSGTSVSYNEQFF.